The rows below give T cell receptor beta chains drawn from one sample of a study of T cell changes during pregnancy in multiple sclerosis. TCRdb's table, derived via immunoSEQ multiplex PCR, lists solely in-frame clones and lacks some. Of 20,000 to 30,000 clones listed, 88% are singletons. The material sequenced was CD4+ T cells from peripheral blood mononuclear cells, taken in the first trimester of pregnancy. These receptors were taken from a female donor in good health, enrolled as a control in a pregnancy study. Each CDR3 is given with its conserved first and last residue. Each record gives: D gene, J gene, V gene, CDR3 DNA, CDR3 protein. D genes are given only for firm matches.

D gene: TRBD2
J gene: TRBJ2-1
V gene: TRBV4-2
CDR3 DNA: TGTGCCAGCAGCCAAGAGTTAGCGGGAGGGCTAGGCAATGAGCAGTTCTTC
CDR3 protein: CASSQELAGGLGNEQFF

D gene: TRBD1
J gene: TRBJ2-7
V gene: TRBV6-5
CDR3 DNA: TGTGCCAGCAGTCCCGGGACAGGGATTTACGAGCAGTACTTC
CDR3 protein: CASSPGTGIYEQYF

D gene: NA
J gene: TRBJ2-6
V gene: TRBV9
CDR3 DNA: TGTGCCAGCAGCACGGCGGGGCCTGGGGCCAACGTCCTGACTTTC
CDR3 protein: CASSTAGPGANVLTF

D gene: NA
J gene: TRBJ1-2
V gene: TRBV28
CDR3 DNA: TGTGCCAGCCGCCTCGCTAACTCCTATGGCTACACCTTC
CDR3 protein: CASRLANSYGYTF

D gene: TRBD1
J gene: TRBJ1-2
V gene: TRBV6-1
CDR3 DNA: TGTGCCAGCAGTGAGTGGGACAGCTATGGCTACACCTTC
CDR3 protein: CASSEWDSYGYTF

D gene: TRBD1
J gene: TRBJ1-1
V gene: TRBV6-5
CDR3 DNA: TGTGCCAGCAGGTCAGACAGGGAAGGGCGGACTGAAGCTTTCTTT
CDR3 protein: CASRSDREGRTEAFF

D gene: TRBD2
J gene: TRBJ2-3
V gene: TRBV5-4
CDR3 DNA: TGTGCCAGCAGCTTGGCGGGAGGTCGCACACAAGATACGCAGTATTTT
CDR3 protein: CASSLAGGRTQDTQYF

D gene: TRBD2
J gene: TRBJ2-1
V gene: TRBV11-2
CDR3 DNA: TGTGCCAGCAGCTTATACCGAGCGGGGTGGAATGAGCAGTTCTTC
CDR3 protein: CASSLYRAGWNEQFF

D gene: NA
J gene: TRBJ2-2
V gene: TRBV5-1
CDR3 DNA: TGCGCCAGCAGCTTGGTTGCAGGTCCGTACACCGGGGAGCTGTTTTTT
CDR3 protein: CASSLVAGPYTGELFF

D gene: NA
J gene: TRBJ1-4
V gene: TRBV28
CDR3 DNA: TGTGCCAGCAGTTCCATTGACTCGGGGGACGAAAAACTGTTTTTT
CDR3 protein: CASSSIDSGDEKLFF

D gene: TRBD2
J gene: TRBJ2-5
V gene: TRBV6-5
CDR3 DNA: TGTGCCAGCAGGACGGGACTAGCGGGAGAAGAGACCCAGTACTTC
CDR3 protein: CASRTGLAGEETQYF

D gene: TRBD2
J gene: TRBJ2-3
V gene: TRBV4-1
CDR3 DNA: TGCGCCAGCAGCCCGGGACTAGCGTCAAGCACAGATACGCAGTATTTT
CDR3 protein: CASSPGLASSTDTQYF

D gene: NA
J gene: TRBJ2-7
V gene: TRBV5-1
CDR3 DNA: TGCGCCAGCAGCGTTCAGGCCCTCTCCTACGAGCAGTACTTC
CDR3 protein: CASSVQALSYEQYF

D gene: TRBD1
J gene: TRBJ1-3
V gene: TRBV19
CDR3 DNA: TGTGCCAGTAGGATCGCAGGGGGATCTGGAAACACCATATATTTT
CDR3 protein: CASRIAGGSGNTIYF

D gene: NA
J gene: TRBJ2-7
V gene: TRBV29-1
CDR3 DNA: TGCAGCGTTGCGTCGGTGGACACCCTGTACTTC
CDR3 protein: CSVASVDTLYF

D gene: TRBD2
J gene: TRBJ2-7
V gene: TRBV5-1
CDR3 DNA: TGCGCCAGCAGCTTGGGGGTAGCGGGGGAATACGAGCAGTACTTC
CDR3 protein: CASSLGVAGEYEQYF

D gene: TRBD1
J gene: TRBJ1-1
V gene: TRBV5-1
CDR3 DNA: TGCGCCAGCAGCCCAGGACAGGGCACTGAAGCTTTCTTT
CDR3 protein: CASSPGQGTEAFF

D gene: NA
J gene: TRBJ1-1
V gene: TRBV19
CDR3 DNA: TGTGCCAGTAGTCTGACGGCTTGGGGAGCTGCGACTGAAGCTTTCTTT
CDR3 protein: CASSLTAWGAATEAFF

D gene: NA
J gene: TRBJ2-7
V gene: TRBV11-2
CDR3 DNA: TGTGCCAGCAGCCTCCTTAGGGGGGGGCGAACCTACGAGCAGTACTTC
CDR3 protein: CASSLLRGGRTYEQYF